This T cell receptor (beta chain) was retrieved from a study of cytotoxic CD8 clonotypes in ibrutinib-treated CLL. The protocol was immunoSEQ multiplex PCR, while the TCRdb copy is restricted to in-frame clones and leaves out a portion. The sample includes 100,000 to 150,000 clones, 80% to 90% seen only once; the top ten take under 2.5%. After removal of 3 bases from V and 1 base from J, the junction contained 8 bases not matched to a gene. The CDR3 contains 16 residues. CDR1 and CDR2 (germline): SGHTA, FQGNSA. The sample in question was PBMCs, obtained after 24 months of ibrutinib treatment. This receptor was identified in a human donor with chronic lymphocytic leukemia. This chain links TRBV7-2 with TRBJ1-2; 7 nucleotides line up with TRBD1. The CDR3 nucleotides are TGTGCCAGCAGCTTTTCCGGGACAGCTAATAACTATGGCTACACCTTC. Translated: CASSFSGTANNYGYTF.